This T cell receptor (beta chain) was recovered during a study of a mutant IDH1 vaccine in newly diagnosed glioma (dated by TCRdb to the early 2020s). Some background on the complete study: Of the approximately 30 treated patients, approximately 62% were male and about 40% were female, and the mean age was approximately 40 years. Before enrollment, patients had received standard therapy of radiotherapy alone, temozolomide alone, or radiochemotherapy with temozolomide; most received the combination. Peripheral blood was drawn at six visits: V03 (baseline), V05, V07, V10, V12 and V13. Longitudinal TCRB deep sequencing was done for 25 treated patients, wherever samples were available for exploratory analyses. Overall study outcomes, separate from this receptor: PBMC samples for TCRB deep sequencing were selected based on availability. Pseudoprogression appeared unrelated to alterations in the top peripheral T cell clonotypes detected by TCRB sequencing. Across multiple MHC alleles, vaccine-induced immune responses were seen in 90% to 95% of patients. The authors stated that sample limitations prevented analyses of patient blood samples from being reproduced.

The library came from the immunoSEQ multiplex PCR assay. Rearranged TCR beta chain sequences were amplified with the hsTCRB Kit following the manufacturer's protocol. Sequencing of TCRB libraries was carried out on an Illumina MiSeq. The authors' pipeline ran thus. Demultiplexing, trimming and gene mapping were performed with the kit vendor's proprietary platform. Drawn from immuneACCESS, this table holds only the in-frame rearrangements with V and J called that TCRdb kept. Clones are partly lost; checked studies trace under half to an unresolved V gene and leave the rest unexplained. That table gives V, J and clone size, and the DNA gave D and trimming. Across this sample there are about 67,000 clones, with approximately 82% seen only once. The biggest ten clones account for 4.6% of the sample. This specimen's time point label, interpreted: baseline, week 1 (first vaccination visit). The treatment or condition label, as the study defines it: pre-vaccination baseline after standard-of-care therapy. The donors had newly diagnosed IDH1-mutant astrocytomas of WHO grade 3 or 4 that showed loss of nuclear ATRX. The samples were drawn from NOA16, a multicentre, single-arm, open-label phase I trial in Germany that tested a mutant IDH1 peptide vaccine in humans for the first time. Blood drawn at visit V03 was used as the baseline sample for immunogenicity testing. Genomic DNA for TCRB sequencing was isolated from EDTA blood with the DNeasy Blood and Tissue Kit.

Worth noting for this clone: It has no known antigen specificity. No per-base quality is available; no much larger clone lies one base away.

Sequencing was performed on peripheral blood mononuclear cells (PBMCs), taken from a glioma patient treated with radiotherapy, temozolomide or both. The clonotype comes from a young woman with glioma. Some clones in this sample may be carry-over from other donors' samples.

The bases are TGTGCCTGGGCCAGGGGGCTTGAGTCTGGCTACACCTTC. It translates as CAWARGLESGYTF. Recombination linked TRBV30 to TRBJ1-2; 8 bases in the middle match TRBD1. The cysteine opens and the phenylalanine closes a CDR3 of 13 amino acids. Only the CDR3 part of the read is kept: 39 bases, read in frame from the first base. For CDR1 and CDR2, the germline V gene (reference sequence) lists GTSNPN and SVGIG. Here V drops 5 bases and J drops 7 bases, and the junction holds 9 bases not matched to any gene.